What follows are 2 T cell receptor beta chains derived from one specimen sequenced in a study of T cell responses to AZD1222 COVID-19 vaccine. Libraries were prepared by immunoSEQ multiplex PCR; TCRdb keeps only in-frame clonotypes and omits some of them. The table includes approximately 110,000 clones, about 90% detected once. Material: peripheral blood, obtained 28 days after the second AZD1222 dose. These receptors were obtained from an adult who received the AZD1222 COVID-19 vaccine.

The V gene is TRBV4-1, the J gene TRBJ2-1; TRBD2 matches at 9 bases. With 2 bases clipped from V and 3 bases from J, the junction kept 5 bases outside the gene matches. This CDR3 region has 16 residues. Germline-derived CDR1 and CDR2 are MGHRA and YSYEKL. CDR3 residues: CASSQSPSGNYNEQFF. As DNA, the CDR3 is TGCGCCAGCAGCCAATCTCCTAGCGGGAACTACAATGAGCAGTTCTTC.

The chain joins TRBV27 to TRBJ2-6; D is undetermined. V dropped 6 bases and J dropped 0 bases, with 6 bases sitting between them. CDR3 length equals 14 residues. The V gene's germline CDR1 is MNHEY and CDR2 SMNVEV (reference sequence). CDR3 nucleotides: TGTGCCAGCAGGCTCAGCTCTGGGGCCAACGTCCTGACTTTC. Residues: CASRLSSGANVLTF. The complete variable domain, with remaining parts taken from reference TRBV27 and TRBJ2-6, reads EAQVTQNPRYLITVTGKKLTVTCSQNMNHEYMSWYRQDPGLGLRQIYYSMNVEVTDKGDVPEGYKVSRKEKRNFPLILESPSPNQTSLYFCASRLSSGANVLTFGAGSRLTVL.